The present TCR beta chain was sequenced within a study of molecular identifiers for immune sequencing clone quantification. Overall study findings and caveats: Identical barcode-sharing TCR molecules could lead to underestimated sizes for highly expanded clones. Clones that had above 20 RNA copies took up over 99% of effector molecules but under 1% in naive cells.

The germline V gene encodes CDR1 LNHDA and CDR2 SQIVND (reference sequence). V dropped 1 base and J dropped 4 bases, with 13 bases sitting between them. The CDR3 has 15 residues. Naive CD8 T cells were FACS-sorted by CD8+CD4-CCR7+CD45RA+ markers. For this clonotype: No antigen is known for it.

In preparing bulk TCR libraries, previously described methods and listed TCR primers were used. TCRdb reprocessed the PCR reads via MiXCR and lists one record per CDR3 protein. The sample consists of some 65,000 distinct CDR3 sequences, around 20% of them appearing once. The receptor comes from a human donor in good health. Some libraries in this study had Jurkat cell RNA spiked in. Sequencing input: naive CD8+ T cells from blood, with Jurkat cell RNA spiked in. Subset indicated: FACS-sorted CD8+CD4-CCR7+CD45RA+ naive T cells. The J gene is TRBJ1-2, the V gene TRBV19, with D possibly TRBD1 on 5 matching bases. CDR3 nucleotide sequence: TGTGCCAGTAGTATAGGGGGCCTTTCCCCCTATGGCTACACCTTC. The encoded protein is CASSIGGLSPYGYTF.